The TCR beta chain under discussion was sequenced for a study of control samples from healthy donors and cancer patients. Here immunoSEQ multiplex PCR was the method, and the copy in TCRdb shows in-frame clones only, minus some. The data contain approximately 110,000 clones, 80% to 90% of them singletons. The CDR3 covers 13 residues. Germline V gene lookup returns CDR1 SQVTM and CDR2 ANQGSEA. V shed 4 bases and J 9 bases; nucleotides not matched to a gene: 1. V and J are TRBV29-1 and TRBJ2-1; TRBD2 agrees at 15 bases. The sample comprised blood. The origin of this receptor is a woman aged 45 to 65 in good health. CDR3: CSVGTSGRAEQFF. The CDR3, as DNA: TGCAGCGTTGGGACTAGCGGGAGGGCTGAGCAGTTCTTC.